This T cell receptor (beta chain) emerged from a study of response to subunit inactivated influenza vaccine. This CDR3 comprises 13 residues. Germline values: CDR1 SQVTM, CDR2 ANQGSEA. With 7 bases removed from V and 8 bases from J, the gap between germline ends came to 18 bases. A single record per CDR3 protein comes from TCRdb applying MiXCR to the RT-PCR reads. The sample consists of more than 600,000 distinct CDR3 sequences, about a fifth of them appearing once. The specimen comprised PBMCs from blood, sampled around 5 days after vaccination. The rearrangement joins TRBV29-1 to TRBJ2-1; possible D gene TRBD1, 6 bases. This sequence originates from a middle-aged man who received an inactivated influenza vaccine. The CDR3 nucleotides read TGCAGCGCCGCTGGGGACAAGCGCGATGAGCAGTTCTTC. It is translated as CSAAGDKRDEQFF.